This T cell receptor (beta chain) was recorded in a study of blood T cell repertoires in COVID-19. Study-wide background: Specimens from acute and convalescent COVID-19 originated in the United States, Italy and Spain. PBMCs, B-cell-depleted T cells, or T cells were the source of the cDNA or gDNA that made up the material.

The germline CDR1 and CDR2 sequences are LNHDA and SQIVND (reference sequence). V was cut by 5 bases and J by 0 bases, with 13 bases left in between. The CDR3 loop spans 15 amino acids. Sequenced by immunoSEQ multiplex PCR; TCRdb stores in-frame clones only, minus some. This sample has about 70,000 clones, with approximately 90% found just once. This clonotype was sampled from a human donor in a cohort sampled during active COVID-19. Source material: peripheral blood. The chain carries TRBV19 and TRBJ1-1; D unclear. CDR3 sequence: CASSPHRGVNTEAFF. The DNA for the CDR3 is TGTGCCAGTAGTCCCCATCGGGGAGTGAACACTGAAGCTTTCTTT.